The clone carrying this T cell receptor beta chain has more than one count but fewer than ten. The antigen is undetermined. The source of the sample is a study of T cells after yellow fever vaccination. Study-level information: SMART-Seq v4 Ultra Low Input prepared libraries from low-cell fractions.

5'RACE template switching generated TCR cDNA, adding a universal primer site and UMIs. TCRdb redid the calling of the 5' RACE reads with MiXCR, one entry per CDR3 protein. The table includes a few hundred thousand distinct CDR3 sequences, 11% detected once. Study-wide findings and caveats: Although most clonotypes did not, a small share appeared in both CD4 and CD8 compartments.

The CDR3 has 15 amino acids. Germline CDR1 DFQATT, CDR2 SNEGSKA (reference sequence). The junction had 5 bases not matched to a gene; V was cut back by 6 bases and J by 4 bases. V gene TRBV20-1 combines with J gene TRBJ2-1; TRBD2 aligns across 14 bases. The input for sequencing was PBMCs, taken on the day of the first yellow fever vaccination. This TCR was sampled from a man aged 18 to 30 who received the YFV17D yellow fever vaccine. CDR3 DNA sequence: TGCAGTGCAGGGACTAGCGGGGGCGATTACAATGAGCAGTTCTTC. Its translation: CSAGTSGGDYNEQFF.